This T cell receptor beta chain comes out of a study of T cell responses to AZD1222 COVID-19 vaccine. The study, taken as a whole, reports: CD4 TCRs covered the whole spike, strongest at regions 160-218 and 743-854. Only a handful of individuals given AZD1222 were seropositive at baseline. Repertoires were obtained solely post-peak T cell response.

Per the germline V gene, CDR1 is ENHRY and CDR2 is SYGVKD. The CDR3 loop spans 13 amino acids. V shed 4 bases, J shed 5 bases, and the junction held 2 bases outside the gene matches. Assay: immunoSEQ multiplex PCR; the TCRdb copy retains only in-frame clones and omits some. Of more than 75,000 clones listed, 90% are singletons. Of note for this clone: Its cognate antigen is unknown.

The chain links TRBV10-3 to TRBJ2-3; TRBD2 agrees at 8 bases. This TCR was sampled from an adult who received the AZD1222 COVID-19 vaccine. The sample consisted of peripheral blood, taken 28 days after the second AZD1222 dose. The CDR3 spells CAISAGGVDTQYF. In DNA, the CDR3 is TGTGCCATCAGTGCGGGGGGGGTAGATACGCAGTATTTT.